Listed below are T cell receptor beta chains from one sample, sequenced in a study of CD8+CD57+ T cells in acquired aplastic anemia. MiXCR was run by TCRdb on the reads, yielding one entry per CDR3 protein. Among roughly 290,000 distinct CDR3 sequences listed, approximately 58% were seen once. The sequencing sample was made of sorted CD4+, CD8+, or CD8+CD57+ T cells (not recorded which) from PBMCs. The receptors originated from a human donor with aplastic anemia. Each CDR3 is given with its conserved first and last residue. Each record gives: clone size, V gene, J gene, D gene, CDR3 DNA, CDR3 protein. A D gene is named only where the DNA matches it firmly. Clone size, where shown, is once, few, many, or a class for clones that have expanded.

few	TRBV20-1	TRBJ1-2	TRBD1	TGCAGTGCCCTGGGACAGCTTAACTATGGCTACACCTTC	CSALGQLNYGYTF
many	TRBV5-1	TRBJ2-2	.	TGCGCCAGCAGCTTACCAGACAAAACCGGGGAGCTGTTTTTT	CASSLPDKTGELFF
many	TRBV9	TRBJ1-3	TRBD1	TGTGCCAGCAGCGTAACAGGGGGACATTCTGGAAACACCATATATTTT	CASSVTGGHSGNTIYF
.	TRBV7-2	TRBJ2-7	TRBD2	TGTGCCAGCAGCTTCGCTAGCGGGAGTCCCAACGAGCAGTACTTC	CASSFASGSPNEQYF
once	TRBV7-2	TRBJ1-6	TRBD1	TGTGCCAGCAGCTTTTCCCCCCCCGGGACAGGGTATTCACCCCTCCACTTT	CASSFSPPGTGYSPLHF
many	TRBV29-1	TRBJ1-1	TRBD1	TGCAGCGCTGCTTCCGGGACAGGGATTTCGAACACTGAAGCTTTCTTT	CSAASGTGISNTEAFF
few	TRBV20-1	TRBJ2-7	TRBD2	TGCAGTGCTCGCGGGGGGTCCTACGAGCAGTACTTC	CSARGGSYEQYF
once	TRBV7-9	TRBJ2-1	TRBD2	TGTGCCAGCAGGCACAGCGGGAGCTCCTACAATGAGCAGTTCTTC	CASRHSGSSYNEQFF
.	TRBV5-1	TRBJ1-6	.	TGCGCCAGCAGCTTGGGACAGGACCGGGGGGGACCCCTCCACTTT	CASSLGQDRGGPLHF
few	TRBV3-1	TRBJ1-3	.	TGTGCCAGCAGCCAAGGCAACAGGGCGATCTCTGGAAACACCATATATTTT	CASSQGNRAISGNTIYF
many	TRBV7-3	TRBJ2-1	.	TGTGCCAGCAGCGAAAGCGGCAACAACAATGAGCAGTTCTTC	CASSESGNNNEQFF
.	TRBV20-1	TRBJ1-6	TRBD1	TGCAGTGCTTATCGGGACAGCGACCTCCACTTT	CSAYRDSDLHF
.	TRBV7-2	TRBJ2-5	.	TGTGCCAGCAGCTTAAGGGCAGCTCGACGGGGGGAGACCCAGTACTTC	CASSLRAARRGETQYF
.	TRBV20-1	TRBJ1-6	.	TGCAGTGCTAGAAGGGGAAATTCACCCCTCCACTTT	CSARRGNSPLHF
.	TRBV7-2	TRBJ2-5	.	TGTGCCAGCAGTTCTGGCGGACAGCGGACATCGGAGACCCAGTACTTC	CASSSGGQRTSETQYF
.	TRBV20-1	TRBJ2-7	TRBD2	TGCAGTGCACTAGCGGGCAACTCCTACGAGCAGTACTTC	CSALAGNSYEQYF
many	TRBV3-1	TRBJ2-3	TRBD2	TGTGCCAGCAGCCACCGACTAGCGAGGGATACGCAGTATTTT	CASSHRLARDTQYF
.	TRBV7-9	TRBJ2-7	.	TGTGCCAGCAGCTTACCCCCCCGCTCCTACGAGCAGTACTTC	CASSLPPRSYEQYF
once	TRBV20-1	TRBJ1-2	.	TGCAGTGCTGGGGACGGCATAAATGGCTACACCTTC	CSAGDGINGYTF
.	TRBV20-1	TRBJ2-5	.	TGCAGTGCCTCAAGGGGGGGCAAAGAGACCCAGTACTTC	CSASRGGKETQYF
.	TRBV2	TRBJ2-7	.	TGTGCCAGCAGTGAAGGCCTGGCCTACGAGCAGTACTTC	CASSEGLAYEQYF
many	TRBV5-5	TRBJ1-6	.	TGTGCCAGCAGCTTCGGGACACCTAATTCACCCCTCCACTTT	CASSFGTPNSPLHF
.	TRBV10-3	TRBJ2-7	.	TGTGCCAGCCAGACGGCAGGGAGCTCCTACGAGCAGTACTTC	CASQTAGSSYEQYF
.	TRBV29-1	TRBJ2-3	TRBD2	TGCAGCGTGGCGGGACTAGCGGGAGGAACAGATACGCAGTATTTT	CSVAGLAGGTDTQYF
many	TRBV11-2	TRBJ2-2	.	TGTGCCAGCAGCTTAGATCCCAGGAAGGCCCTCACCGGGGAGCTGTTTTTT	CASSLDPRKALTGELFF
.	TRBV2	TRBJ1-1	.	TGTGCCAGCCGGTACCGGGCGAACACTGAAGCTTTCTTT	CASRYRANTEAFF
.	TRBV29-1	TRBJ2-7	TRBD1	TGCAGCGTCGGACAGGGAGAGTACTACGAGCAGTACTTC	CSVGQGEYYEQYF
once	TRBV12-3/TRBV12-4	TRBJ1-2	.	TGTGCCAGTCGGGGGGACTATGGCTACACCTTC	CASRGDYGYTF
many	TRBV14	TRBJ1-4	.	TGTGCCAGCAGCCAAGACGGGGGGCAAAATGAAAAACTGTTTTTT	CASSQDGGQNEKLFF
.	TRBV29-1	TRBJ2-7	TRBD1	TGCAGCTCAACCCCGGGACAGGGCTACGAGCAGTACTTC	CSSTPGQGYEQYF
.	TRBV2	TRBJ2-2	.	TGTGCCAGCAGTGCTCATCTGAACACCGGGGAGCTGTTTTTT	CASSAHLNTGELFF
many	TRBV5-1	TRBJ2-3	TRBD1	TGCGCCAGCAGCTTGGGTAGGGGGCCCAGCGGCGATACGCAGTATTTT	CASSLGRGPSGDTQYF
once	TRBV9	TRBJ2-2	TRBD2	TGTGCCAGCAGCCCGACCCCGGGACTAGCGGGAATCGGGGAGCTGTTTTTT	CASSPTPGLAGIGELFF
.	TRBV7-8	TRBJ1-5	TRBD1	TGTGCCAGCAGCGAAGCGGGACAGGGCTACAATCAGCCCCAGCATTTT	CASSEAGQGYNQPQHF
many	TRBV4-1	TRBJ1-3	TRBD1	TGCGCCAGCAGCCAAGACAGGGGGCGATCTGGAAACACCATATATTTT	CASSQDRGRSGNTIYF
many	TRBV5-6	TRBJ2-2	.	TGTGCCAGCAGCTTGGGGACTCTGAACACCGGGGAGCTGTTTTTT	CASSLGTLNTGELFF
few	TRBV7-9	TRBJ1-2	.	TGTGCCAGCAGCTTAGAAAAGGGTGGCTACACCTTC	CASSLEKGGYTF
.	TRBV14	TRBJ2-3	TRBD2	TGTGCCAGCAGCCAAGTTGGACTAGCGGACCACAATGAGCAGTATTTT	CASSQVGLADHNEQYF
.	TRBV20-1	TRBJ2-7	.	TGCAGTGCTAGAGTGACAGGCTACGAGCAGTACTTC	CSARVTGYEQYF
few	TRBV24-1	TRBJ2-3	.	TGTGCCACCAGTGATGCCGTCGGCACAGATACGCAGTATTTT	CATSDAVGTDTQYF
many	TRBV6-5	TRBJ1-6	.	TGTGCCAGCAGAACAGATTTAAACTATAATTCACCCCTCCACTTT	CASRTDLNYNSPLHF
few	TRBV5-5	TRBJ1-5	.	TGTGCCAGCAGCATGTGGGACATCACACAGCCCCAGCATTTT	CASSMWDITQPQHF
many	TRBV3-1	TRBJ2-5	.	TGTGCCAGCAGCCAAGATCTGGTCGGGCGGACCCAGTACTTC	CASSQDLVGRTQYF
many	TRBV20-1	TRBJ2-1	TRBD2	TGCAGTGGACAACTAGCGGGGAGATACAATGAGCAGTTCTTC	CSGQLAGRYNEQFF
.	TRBV7-9	TRBJ1-1	.	TGTGCCAGCAGCGCGGGGAGGTCAGGGGACACTGAAGCTTTCTTT	CASSAGRSGDTEAFF
.	TRBV5-1	TRBJ2-1	TRBD1	TGCGCCAGCAGCTCCGACAGGGCTCCCCCCTACAATGAGCAGTTCTTC	CASSSDRAPPYNEQFF
many	TRBV5-1	TRBJ2-7	TRBD2	TGCGCCAGCAGCTTCCCCCCCAACGGGGGGGCGCTCGAGCAGTACTTC	CASSFPPNGGALEQYF
.	TRBV9	TRBJ1-3	.	TGTGCCAGCAGCGTATCGGGCCTCGGAAACACCATATATTTT	CASSVSGLGNTIYF